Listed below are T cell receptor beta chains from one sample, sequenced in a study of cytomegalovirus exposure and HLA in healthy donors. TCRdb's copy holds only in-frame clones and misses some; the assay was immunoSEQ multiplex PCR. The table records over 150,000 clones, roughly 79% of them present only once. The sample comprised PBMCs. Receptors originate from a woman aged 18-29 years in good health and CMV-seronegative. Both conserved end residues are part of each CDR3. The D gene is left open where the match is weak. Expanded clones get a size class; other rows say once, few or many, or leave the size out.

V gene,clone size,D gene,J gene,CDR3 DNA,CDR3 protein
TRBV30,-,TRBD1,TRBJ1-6,TGTGCCTGGAGTGTAGGGCCAGGGGGGAATTCACCCCTCCACTTT,CAWSVGPGGNSPLHF
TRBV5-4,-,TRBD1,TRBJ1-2,TGTGCCAGCAGCCGACAGGGTAGAGGGGATGGCTACACCTTC,CASSRQGRGDGYTF
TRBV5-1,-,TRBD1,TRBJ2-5,TGCGCCAGCAGCTACCAGGGACAGCAAGAGACCCAGTACTTC,CASSYQGQQETQYF
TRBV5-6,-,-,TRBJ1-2,TGTGCCAGCAGCCTACACACGGCGGGAGGCTACACCTTC,CASSLHTAGGYTF
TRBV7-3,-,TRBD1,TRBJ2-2,TGTGCCAGCAGCTTTGACAGGGGAGACACCGGGGAGCTGTTTTTT,CASSFDRGDTGELFF
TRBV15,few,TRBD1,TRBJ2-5,TGTGCCACCAGCAGAGATGGTGGATGGACAGGGCACCAAGAGACCCAGTACTTC,CATSRDGGWTGHQETQYF
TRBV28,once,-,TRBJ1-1,TGTGCCAGCAGTTTATCAGGACTCCTGAACACTGAAGCTTTCTTT,CASSLSGLLNTEAFF
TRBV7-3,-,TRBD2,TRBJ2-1,TGTGCCAGCAGTCCGGGACTAGCGGGATTAGGGGAGCAGTTCTTC,CASSPGLAGLGEQFF
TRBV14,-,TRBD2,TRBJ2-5,TGTGCCAGCAGCCAAGATCCCCGGCGGGGGGGCCTGTATGGAGAGACCCAGTACTTC,CASSQDPRRGGLYGETQYF
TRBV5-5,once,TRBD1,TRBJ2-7,TGTGCCAGCAGTCACCCTGATCGGGGACAGGGGCGGGAGCAGTACTTC,CASSHPDRGQGREQYF
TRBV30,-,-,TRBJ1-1,TGTGCCTGGATTGGATGGGCAGAATCGACTGAAGCTTTCTTT,CAWIGWAESTEAFF
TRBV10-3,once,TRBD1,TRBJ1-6,TGTGCCATCAGTGAGCCGATTAGGGAGCCGGGACAGAAAAATTCGGCCCTCCACTTT,CAISEPIREPGQKNSALHF
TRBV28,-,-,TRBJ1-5,TGTGCCAGCAGTCTACTTGGGGGGGTTCAGCCCCAGCATTTT,CASSLLGGVQPQHF
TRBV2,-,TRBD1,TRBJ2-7,TGTGCCAGCAGCGACGACAGGGGATACGAGCAGTACTTC,CASSDDRGYEQYF
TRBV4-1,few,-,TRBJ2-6,TGCGCCAGCAGCCAAGCGCCAGGGGGGTCTGGGGCCAACGTCCTGACTTTC,CASSQAPGGSGANVLTF
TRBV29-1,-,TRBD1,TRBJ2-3,TGCAGCGTTGATAGGGTCAGGGGGAGCACAGATACGCAGTATTTT,CSVDRVRGSTDTQYF
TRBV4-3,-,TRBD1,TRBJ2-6,TGCGCCAGCAGGGTTGTTGACAGGGCGGGCTCTGGGGCCAACGTCCTGACTTTC,CASRVVDRAGSGANVLTF
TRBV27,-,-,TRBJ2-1,TGTGCCAGCAGCCGAAGCGGATACAATGAGCAGTTCTTC,CASSRSGYNEQFF
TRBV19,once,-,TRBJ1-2,TGTGCCAGTAGTCCGAGGGAGTTTCGGTATGGCTACACCTTC,CASSPREFRYGYTF
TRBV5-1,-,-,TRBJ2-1,TGCGCCAGCAGCTTGAGCCAGGACTCCTACAATGAGCAGTTCTTC,CASSLSQDSYNEQFF
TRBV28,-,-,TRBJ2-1,TGTGCCAGCAGTTTATCCGGACTCGAGCCTTACAATGAGCAGTTCTTC,CASSLSGLEPYNEQFF
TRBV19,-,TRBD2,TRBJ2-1,TGTGCCAGTAGTAGCGGGAGGGGCAATGAGCAGTTCTTC,CASSSGRGNEQFF
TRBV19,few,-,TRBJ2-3,TGTGCCAGTAGTAGCCCGGGGTCCCCTCATACGCAGTATTTT,CASSSPGSPHTQYF
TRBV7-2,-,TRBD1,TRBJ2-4,TGTGCCAGCAGCTTAGTTTACAGGGGAAAAAACATTCAGTACTTC,CASSLVYRGKNIQYF
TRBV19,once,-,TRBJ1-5,TGTGCCAGTAGCCCTCAGGGGCTCGGCAATCAGCCCCAGCATTTT,CASSPQGLGNQPQHF
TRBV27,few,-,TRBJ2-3,TGTGCCAGCAGTTTATCAGGGGGCACAGATACGCAGTATTTT,CASSLSGGTDTQYF
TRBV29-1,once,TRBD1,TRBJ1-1,TGCAGCGGGGGGACAGGAGTGAACACTGAAGCTTTCTTT,CSGGTGVNTEAFF
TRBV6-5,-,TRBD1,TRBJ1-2,TGTGCCAGCAGTTACTCATCGGTGAACAGGGGGGATGGCTACACCTTC,CASSYSSVNRGDGYTF